Listed below are T cell receptor beta chains from one sample, sequenced in a study of T cell responses to AZD1222 COVID-19 vaccine. Method: immunoSEQ multiplex PCR; TCRdb's copy keeps in-frame clones and lacks some. The sample records 150,000 or so clones, roughly nine tenths being singletons. The sample was peripheral blood, taken 28 days after the second AZD1222 dose. The source is an adult who received the AZD1222 COVID-19 vaccine. Each CDR3 is given with its conserved first and last residue. The D gene is left open where the match is weak. Not all rows give a size; the values are once, few, many and, for expanded clones, a class.

CDR3nt	CDR3aa	v_gene	j_gene	abundance	d_gene
TGTGCCTGGAGTTCGTGGGGGCAAGTGAACACTGAAGCTTTCTTT	CAWSSWGQVNTEAFF	TRBV30	TRBJ1-1	once	.
TGTGCCAGCTTTAGGGGGTTGAACACTGAAGCTTTCTTT	CASFRGLNTEAFF	TRBV6-5	TRBJ1-1	few	.
TGTGCCAGCAGTGGACTAGCGGCTGGGGCCAACGTCCTGACTTTC	CASSGLAAGANVLTF	TRBV6-4	TRBJ2-6	once	TRBD2
TGTGCCAGCAGCTTAGCCCCGGGGGGGGTGAACACTGAAGCTTTCTTT	CASSLAPGGVNTEAFF	TRBV7-2	TRBJ1-1	.	.
TGTGCCCGAGCATCTCGTGGTCGGGTCTTTAGCTCCTATAATTCACCCCTCCACTTT	CARASRGRVFSSYNSPLHF	TRBV3-1/TRBV3-2	TRBJ1-6	.	.
TGTGCCAGCAGCTTGGAGGGGAGCTATGGCTACACCTTC	CASSLEGSYGYTF	TRBV5-6	TRBJ1-2	.	.
TGTGCCATTGGGAATTCGGCTAATGAAAAACTGTTTTTT	CAIGNSANEKLFF	TRBV19	TRBJ1-4	.	.
TGTGCCAGCTCACCAGGTCAAGATTACAATGAGCAGTTCTTC	CASSPGQDYNEQFF	TRBV18	TRBJ2-1	once	.
TGTGCCAGCAGGAATTTCAGGGCCTCCTATAATTCACCCCTCCACTTT	CASRNFRASYNSPLHF	TRBV7-9	TRBJ1-6	.	.
TGCGCCAGCAGCCAAACCACAGGGGGCTCGACTCAGCCCCAGCATTTT	CASSQTTGGSTQPQHF	TRBV4-3	TRBJ1-5	.	TRBD1
TGCGCCAGCAGCCAAGGGACTAGCGGGTACAATGAGCAGTTCTTC	CASSQGTSGYNEQFF	TRBV4-3	TRBJ2-1	few	TRBD2
TGTGCCAGCACCTCGGGGGAGACCCAGTACTTC	CASTSGETQYF	TRBV7-9	TRBJ2-5	.	.
TGCGCCAGCAGCACACTAGCGGGAGGGCCGAATGAGCAGTTCTTC	CASSTLAGGPNEQFF	TRBV5-1	TRBJ2-1	once	TRBD2
TGTGCCAGCAGTTTAGGTGGTGGCTATGGCTACACCTTC	CASSLGGGYGYTF	TRBV27	TRBJ1-2	once	.
TGTGCCAGCAGCCGAACCCCGGACAGGGTTGTCGGAAATGAGCAGTTCTTC	CASSRTPDRVVGNEQFF	TRBV6-2/TRBV6-3	TRBJ2-1	.	TRBD1
TGTGCCGGCAGCTTAAGGGACAGGGACCCCTCCTACGAGCAGTACTTC	CAGSLRDRDPSYEQYF	TRBV7-9	TRBJ2-7	.	TRBD1
TGTGCCTGGAAAGGTACTGGAAACACCATATATTTT	CAWKGTGNTIYF	TRBV30	TRBJ1-3	.	.
TGTACCAGCAGCCAAGACGTCGCGTACTATGGCTACACCTTC	CTSSQDVAYYGYTF	TRBV3-1/TRBV3-2	TRBJ1-2	once	.
TGTGCCAGCAGCCAGGGGAGGTACGAGCAGTACTTC	CASSQGRYEQYF	TRBV3-1/TRBV3-2	TRBJ2-7	.	.
TGTGCCAGCAGCTTAGGAGGCCGGGACCGCGAGACCCAGTACTTC	CASSLGGRDRETQYF	TRBV7-2	TRBJ2-5	.	.
TGCGCCAGCAGCCAAGAGGGAGCGAGCGGGCGCACAGATACGCAGTATTTT	CASSQEGASGRTDTQYF	TRBV4-1	TRBJ2-3	.	.
TGTGCCAGCAGCTTAGTCGGTGCAACTAATGAAAAACTGTTTTTT	CASSLVGATNEKLFF	TRBV11-2	TRBJ1-4	.	.
TGTGCCAGCAGTTTACGGGGAAATGAGCAGTTCTTC	CASSLRGNEQFF	TRBV27	TRBJ2-1	once	.
TGCGCCAGCAGCCCCGGGACTAGTAAAGATACGCAGTATTTT	CASSPGTSKDTQYF	TRBV5-1	TRBJ2-3	.	TRBD2
TGTGCCAGCAGCCTTATGCAGGGTGCGATGAACACTGAAGCTTTCTTT	CASSLMQGAMNTEAFF	TRBV2	TRBJ1-1	.	.
TGTGCCACCAGTGCGGTAGGAGGCAGAACCTACGAGCAGTACTTC	CATSAVGGRTYEQYF	TRBV24-1	TRBJ2-7	.	.
TGTGCCAGCAGCTTCGGGGGGCTTAGCTCCTACGAGCAGTACTTC	CASSFGGLSSYEQYF	TRBV5-6	TRBJ2-7	.	.
TGTGCCAGCAGTTTTCTTGTACAGGGGAAGGCTTTCTTT	CASSFLVQGKAFF	TRBV12-3/TRBV12-4	TRBJ1-1	.	TRBD1
TGTGCCAGCAGTCACCGGGACAGCTCCTACGAGCAGTACTTC	CASSHRDSSYEQYF	TRBV5-4	TRBJ2-7	.	TRBD1
TGCGCCAGCAGCTTAGAATTGGACGGCTCCTACGAGCAGTACTTC	CASSLELDGSYEQYF	TRBV5-1	TRBJ2-7	.	.
TGTGCCAGCTCACCACCGTCAGGGGGACGGTTCACCTTC	CASSPPSGGRFTF	TRBV18	TRBJ1-2	.	TRBD1
TGTGCCAGCAGTGAAGCACCCCCGGACAGGAGAGAGCAGTTCTTC	CASSEAPPDRREQFF	TRBV2	TRBJ2-1	.	TRBD1
TGTGCCAGCAGCCACCCGGAAGTGGACAGGTCTGGCACAGATACGCAGTATTTT	CASSHPEVDRSGTDTQYF	TRBV13	TRBJ2-3	few	TRBD1
TGTGCCTGGAGGGGAGGATATAGCAATCAGCCCCAGCATTTT	CAWRGGYSNQPQHF	TRBV30	TRBJ1-5	once	.
TGTGCCAGTAGTGGTCAGGGGATAGCGTCACCCCTCCACTTT	CASSGQGIASPLHF	TRBV19	TRBJ1-6	.	.
TGTGCCACCAGTGCGTCGTACGGAAACACCATATATTTT	CATSASYGNTIYF	TRBV24-1	TRBJ1-3	.	.
TGTGCCAGCTACGGACTAGCGGGAGGGACTTACAATGAGCAGTTCTTC	CASYGLAGGTYNEQFF	TRBV18	TRBJ2-1	.	TRBD2
TGTGCCAGCAGCACCGTTGGAATACATGCATATGGCTACACCTTC	CASSTVGIHAYGYTF	TRBV11-2	TRBJ1-2	.	.
TGCAGCGTTTGGGAGGGGGCCTACGAGCAGTACTTC	CSVWEGAYEQYF	TRBV29-1	TRBJ2-7	.	.
TGCGCCAGCAGCCAGACAGGGAGGGATCAGCCCCAGCATTTT	CASSQTGRDQPQHF	TRBV5-1	TRBJ1-5	.	TRBD1
TGTGCCAGTAAAGTCTTACAGGGACCTAATGAAAAACTGTTTTTT	CASKVLQGPNEKLFF	TRBV19	TRBJ1-4	.	.
TGTGCCAGCAGCTCAACCCACTCTGGAAACACCATATATTTT	CASSSTHSGNTIYF	TRBV11-2	TRBJ1-3	once	.
TGTGCCAGCAGTGAAGCCGGCGGCCGCAATCAGCCCCAGCATTTT	CASSEAGGRNQPQHF	TRBV6-1	TRBJ1-5	few	.
TGTGCCAGCAGCTCCCGACAGGGATCCACCGGGGAGCTGTTTTTT	CASSSRQGSTGELFF	TRBV7-6	TRBJ2-2	.	TRBD1
TGTGCCTGGAGCCGGGGTGATCAGAGTGATACCTACGAGCAGTACTTC	CAWSRGDQSDTYEQYF	TRBV30	TRBJ2-7	.	.
TGTGCCAGCAGCTTAGTAGCGACAGGGGATCTACAGACCCAGTACTTC	CASSLVATGDLQTQYF	TRBV11-2	TRBJ2-5	once	TRBD1
TGTGCCAGCAGCTTCGGTCTAAGCGGGGGCTACGAGCAGTACTTC	CASSFGLSGGYEQYF	TRBV11-2	TRBJ2-7	.	TRBD2
TGTGCCAGCTCACCACAAGGAATCGGATATGGCTACACCTTC	CASSPQGIGYGYTF	TRBV18	TRBJ1-2	.	.
TGTGCCACCAGTGACACAGGGGGATGGTACGAGCAGTACTTC	CATSDTGGWYEQYF	TRBV24-1	TRBJ2-7	.	TRBD1
TGTGCCAGCAGCATTAGGCCTTTCCTAGCGGAAGTAACCTACGAGCAGTACTTC	CASSIRPFLAEVTYEQYF	TRBV5-6	TRBJ2-7	.	TRBD2
TGTGCCAGCAGTTTAGACAGGGGGGGACAGCCCCAGCATTTT	CASSLDRGGQPQHF	TRBV6-4	TRBJ1-5	.	TRBD1
TGTGCCAGTAGTATAAGGGGGGCACAGCCCCAGCATTTT	CASSIRGAQPQHF	TRBV19	TRBJ1-5	.	.
TGTGCCAGCAGCCGGGGACAGCAAGAGACCCAGTACTTC	CASSRGQQETQYF	TRBV7-6	TRBJ2-5	.	TRBD1
TGTGCCAGCAGTTTATTCCCCATAGGTAGAGGGTTGAACACTGAAGCTTTCTTT	CASSLFPIGRGLNTEAFF	TRBV27	TRBJ1-1	.	.
TGTGCCATCAGGGCCAGGAGGAGCTCTGGGGCCAACGTCCTGACTTTC	CAIRARRSSGANVLTF	TRBV10-3	TRBJ2-6	.	.
TGTGCCAGCAGCTTTCTCAGCTACATGAACACTGAAGCTTTCTTT	CASSFLSYMNTEAFF	TRBV7-9	TRBJ1-1	.	.
TGTGCCAGCAGCGGACTAGCGGGAGAAGTCCATGAGCAGTTCTTC	CASSGLAGEVHEQFF	TRBV2	TRBJ2-1	.	TRBD2
TGCGCCAGCAGCGGTCTGGGGGGCGCTGGCAATCAGCCCCAGCATTTT	CASSGLGGAGNQPQHF	TRBV5-1	TRBJ1-5	.	.